The 14 T cell receptor beta chains below were found in one sample sequenced in a study of blood T cell repertoires in COVID-19. Method: immunoSEQ multiplex PCR; TCRdb's copy keeps in-frame clones and lacks some. Among tens of thousands of clones listed, roughly 77% were seen once. Sequenced sample: peripheral blood. The receptor source for this set is a man aged 80 or over with acute or convalescent COVID-19.

V gene TRBV10-2 combines with J gene TRBJ2-3; 14 bases are shared with TRBD2. Germline V gene data show CDR1 as WSHSY and CDR2 as SAAADI. V trimming: 6 bases; J trimming: 6 bases; junction bases outside the gene matches: 5. CDR3 length: 15 amino acids. The CDR3 sequence is CASRKTSGGADTQYF. In DNA, the CDR3 is TGCGCCAGCAGGAAGACTAGCGGGGGGGCGGATACGCAGTATTTT.

The J gene is TRBJ2-7, the V gene TRBV5-1, with 7 bases that match TRBD1. The junction had 13 bases not matched to a gene; V was cut back by 4 bases and J by 6 bases. The CDR3 runs 15 residues. CDR1 and CDR2 (germline): SGHRS, YFSETQ. The CDR3 DNA sequence: TGCGCCAGCAGCCCGGGGACAGCGGAACTCGGCGAGCAGTACTTC. Translating it yields CASSPGTAELGEQYF.

This clone was seen only once. The rearrangement links TRBV5-8 to TRBJ1-4; D may be TRBD1 (6 bases). V lost 1 base and J 7 bases, leaving 14 bases between the germline ends. The CDR3 has 15 residues. In germline, CDR1 is SGHTS, CDR2 YDEGEE. CDR3: CASSLPAGASEKLFF. For the CDR3, the DNA is TGTGCCAGCAGCTTGCCGGCAGGGGCGAGTGAAAAACTGTTTTTT.

The chain uses TRBV5-6 and TRBJ2-5, with 8 bases lining up with TRBD1. There are 15 residues in the CDR3. V lost 4 bases, J lost 4 bases, and 9 bases stayed unmatched. The germline CDR1 and CDR2 sequences are SGHDT and YYEEEE. CDR3 nucleotides: TGTGCCAGCAGCGTTGCCGGGACAGGTGGAGAGACCCAGTACTTC. Residues: CASSVAGTGGETQYF.

This rearrangement joins TRBV4-1 to TRBJ2-7, with TRBD2 as a possible D gene (6 bases). V was cut by 5 bases and J by 0 bases, with 11 bases left in between. Germline CDR1 reads MGHRA; CDR2 reads YSYEKL. This CDR3 has 14 amino acids. The DNA for the CDR3 is TGCGCCAGCAGCTCACCCGGGAGCTCCTACGAGCAGTACTTC. Translated, it gives CASSSPGSSYEQYF.

The V and J genes are TRBV2 and TRBJ1-5; D remains ambiguous. V dropped 4 bases and J dropped 0 bases, with 7 bases sitting between them. The germline CDR1 and CDR2 sequences are SNHLY and FYNNEI. The CDR3 spans 14 residues. The CDR3 DNA reads TGTGCCAGCAGTGTTTCACTTAGCAATCAGCCCCAGCATTTT. Translating gives CASSVSLSNQPQHF.

The chain recombines TRBV6-5 with TRBJ1-2; D not resolved. Germline CDR1 MNHEY, CDR2 SVGAGI. The CDR3 is made up of 12 amino acids. V lost 4 bases and J lost 5, with 8 bases in between. Written as DNA, the CDR3 is TGTGCCAGCAGTTCCTTAGAATATGGCTACACCTTC. Protein product: CASSSLEYGYTF.

The rearrangement links TRBV29-1 to TRBJ1-4; D gene ambiguous. The V end lost 4 bases, the J end lost 4 bases, and 10 bases lay between the germline ends. The CDR3 has 13 amino acids. Germline lookup yields CDR1 SQVTM and CDR2 ANQGSEA. The CDR3 sequence: CSVGSPGNEKLFF. The CDR3 region has the DNA TGCAGCGTTGGTTCCCCCGGTAATGAAAAACTGTTTTTT.

CDR3 protein: CASSQIRGSAEQFF. The CDR3 coding sequence is TGCGCCAGCAGCCAAATCAGGGGGTCGGCTGAGCAGTTCTTC. The chain has TRBV4-1 and TRBJ2-1, with 7 bases identical to TRBD1. This CDR3 contains 14 residues. In germline, CDR1 is MGHRA, CDR2 YSYEKL. The V gene end was trimmed by 2 bases and the J gene end by 9 bases; junction bases not matched to a gene: 7.

The chain is built from TRBV10-3 and TRBJ2-1, with 15 bases lining up with TRBD2. Germline CDR1 reads ENHRY; CDR2 reads SYGVKD. This CDR3 is 18 amino acids long. The ends lost 3 bases at V and 6 bases at J; junction bases unmatched: 9. CDR3 residues: CAISEPRTSGGATNEQFF. The CDR3 region has the DNA TGTGCCATCAGTGAACCCCGGACTAGCGGGGGGGCCACCAATGAGCAGTTCTTC.

The J gene is TRBJ2-2, the V gene TRBV12-3 or TRBV12-4; no definite D call. Trimming stripped 8 bases from V and 1 base from J, with 8 bases between. This CDR3 is 13 amino acids long. The CDR3 spells CASESWNTGELFF. In nucleotides, the CDR3 is TGTGCCAGCGAGTCGTGGAACACCGGGGAGCTGTTTTTT.

The J gene is TRBJ1-1, the V gene TRBV14; D call uncertain. In germline, CDR1 is SGHDN, CDR2 FVKESK. The CDR3 covers 14 residues. Trimming removed 2 bases from V and 4 bases from J, with 11 bases in between. CDR3 amino acids: CASSQNLGSTEAFF. CDR3 bases: TGTGCCAGCAGCCAAAATCTGGGGAGCACTGAAGCTTTCTTT.

This clone was seen more than once but under ten times. The chain couples TRBV6-5 to TRBJ2-7, with 9 bases matching TRBD2. CDR3 length equals 15 residues. Germline CDR1 MNHEY, CDR2 SVGAGI. The ends lost 3 bases at V and 6 bases at J; junction bases unmatched: 9. The CDR3 DNA reads TGTGCCAGCAGTTATTCCGGCGGGGGGGCCGGCGAGCAGTACTTC. This codes for CASSYSGGGAGEQYF.

This clone came up a few times. The chain is built from TRBV3-1 (or the pseudogene TRBV3-2) and TRBJ2-5, with 8 bases fitting TRBD1. V trimming: 2 bases; J trimming: 4 bases; junction bases outside the gene matches: 6. This CDR3 has 15 amino acids. CDR1 is LGHDT and CDR2 is YNNKEL in the germline V gene (reference sequence). Here the CDR3 DNA reads TGTGCCAGCAGCCAACCGACAGGGGAGATAGAGACCCAGTACTTC. It translates to CASSQPTGEIETQYF.